Described below is a single T cell receptor (beta chain) sequence and its context. Its antigen remains unidentified. This entry is derived from a study of vaccination effects on CD4 cells after COVID-19. The V and J ends lost 7 bases and 2 bases respectively, with 13 bases between them. Germline V gives CDR1 LGHNT, CDR2 FRNRAP. CDR3 length: 14 residues. Before sequencing took place, the ViraFEST assay used viral peptide pools to expand antigen-specific CD4+ T cells. Once cultured for 10 days, the cells underwent separation to obtain CD4+ T cells. No vaccinee had earlier SARS-CoV-2 infection, and nucleocapsid antibodies were negative. Cultures received IL-2 medium that replaced half the medium on days 3 and 7. Sequenced by immunoSEQ multiplex PCR; TCRdb stores in-frame clones only, minus some. This table has 35,000 to 55,000 clones, roughly 79% appearing once.

The V gene is TRBV12-5, the J gene TRBJ2-3, with D possibly being TRBD2 (6 bases). Sequencing used CD4+ T cells from PBMCs cultured with SARS-CoV-2 spike peptides, obtained before COVID-19 vaccination. This clonotype was obtained from a human donor who received a COVID-19 vaccine. The CDR3 sequence is CASERGLNTDTQYF. Here the CDR3 DNA reads TGTGCTAGTGAACGGGGACTGAACACAGATACGCAGTATTTT.